One sample yielded the 16 T cell receptor beta chains listed below, sequenced in a study of blood T cells in healthy people across ages. For the second PCR, which ran for roughly 6 to 12 cycles, a sample-barcoded 5' primer and a J-beta primer mix were used. TCRdb reanalysed the 5' RACE reads using MiXCR and keeps one entry per CDR3 protein. The data contain over a million distinct CDR3 sequences, around 59% of them singletons. Sequenced sample: blood. The receptors come from a man between 18 and 35 years old in good health.

The gene calls are TRBV20-1 and TRBJ2-7; the D gene is possibly TRBD1 (8 bases). V was shortened by 6 bases and J by 3 bases, with 18 bases between the two germline ends. The CDR3 has 14 residues. Germline CDR1 is DFQATT and CDR2 is SNEGSKA (reference sequence). CDR3 nucleotides: TGCAGTGCCGATCGGACAGGGAGGGGCTACGAGCAGTACTTC. This codes for CSADRTGRGYEQYF.

Turning to this clonotype: A read error is likely, as this CDR3 ends without the conserved phenylalanine or tryptophan. This rearrangement joins TRBV29-1 to TRBJ2-1; 7 nucleotides match TRBD1. The CDR3 is 14 amino acids. Trimming at V came to 3 bases and at J to 6 bases, leaving 8 bases not matched to a gene. Germline loops: CDR1 SQVTM, CDR2 ANQGSEA. The CDR3 here is CSVDSTGLGNEQFL. In DNA, the CDR3 is TGCAGCGTTGATTCGACAGGGTTAGGCAATGAGCAGTTCTTG.

There are a few counts of this clonotype. This rearrangement joins TRBV12-3 or TRBV12-4 to TRBJ2-5, with TRBD2 matching 14 bases. V dropped 3 bases and J dropped 4; count of bases not matched to a gene: 1. The CDR3 is 15 residues long. CDR3 in DNA: TGTGCCAGCAGTTTTGGGACTAGCGGGGGAGAGACCCAGTACTTC. Translation: CASSFGTSGGETQYF.

This clonotype was detected once. V gene TRBV7-8 combines with J gene TRBJ2-3, with 14 bases matching TRBD2. V shed 5 bases and J 4 bases; nucleotides not matched to a gene: 5. The CDR3 contains 16 residues. Per germline, CDR1 SGHVS and CDR2 FQNEAQ. The CDR3 nucleotides read TGTGCCAGCAGCCCGTGGACTAGCGGGGGGTCAGATACGCAGTATTTT. Amino acids: CASSPWTSGGSDTQYF.

This clonotype has a handful of counts. The chain is built from TRBV15 and TRBJ2-2, with 8 bases matching TRBD2. Germline CDR1 is LNHNV and CDR2 is YYDKDF (reference sequence). The junction had 7 bases not matched to a gene; V was cut back by 3 bases and J by 4 bases. The CDR3 is 16 amino acids. CDR3 residues: CATSRSGSFGTGELFF. The CDR3 DNA reads TGTGCCACCAGCAGGAGCGGGAGTTTTGGCACCGGGGAGCTGTTTTTT.

This chain uses TRBV12-3 or TRBV12-4 with TRBJ1-3; D remains unclear. There are 10 residues in the CDR3. V was cut by 6 bases and J by 5 bases, with 2 bases left in between. The CDR3 DNA sequence: TGTGCCAGCAGCCGAAACACCATATATTTT. Amino acids: CASSRNTIYF.

This chain uses TRBV2 with TRBJ2-5; perhaps D is TRBD1 or TRBD2 (5 bases each). CDR1 and CDR2 (germline): SNHLY, FYNNEI. The CDR3 extends over 15 amino acids. The V end lost 4 bases, the J end lost 0 bases, and 12 bases lay between the germline ends. DNA of the CDR3: TGTGCCAGCAGTGCGGTCAGGGAGTACCAAGAGACCCAGTACTTC. This translates into CASSAVREYQETQYF.

The V call is TRBV27, the J call TRBJ2-7; a possible D gene is TRBD2 (5 bases). Germline V gene data show CDR1 as MNHEY and CDR2 as SMNVEV (reference sequence). This CDR3 region has 16 residues. V lost 0 bases to trimming and J lost 0 bases, with 12 bases between them. Here the CDR3 reads CASSLSTTTYSYEQYF. The CDR3 bases are TGTGCCAGCAGTTTATCGACGACTACCTACTCCTACGAGCAGTACTTC.

This clonotype has a handful of counts. V gene TRBV4-1 combines with J gene TRBJ1-2; D may be TRBD1 (5 bases). The CDR3 is 15 amino acids. V lost 1 base and J 4 bases, leaving 13 bases between the germline ends. Germline CDR1 reads MGHRA; CDR2 reads YSYEKL. In DNA, the CDR3 is TGCGCCAGCAGCCAAGTTACGGGGCTCGGCTATGGCTACACCTTC. Protein product: CASSQVTGLGYGYTF.

The chain uses TRBV20-1 and TRBJ2-5, with 8 bases lining up with TRBD2. J was trimmed by 11 bases and V by 0 bases; bases with no gene match: 17. The CDR3 sequence is 16 residues long. Germline CDR1 reads DFQATT; CDR2 reads SNEGSKA (reference sequence). The CDR3 coding sequence is TGCAGTGCTAGAGATGAGACTAGCGTTAGGCCCCGGGCGCAGTACTTC. Translating it yields CSARDETSVRPRAQYF.

J is TRBJ2-3 and V is TRBV4-1, with no clear D. Germline lookup yields CDR1 MGHRA and CDR2 YSYEKL. The CDR3 loop spans 15 amino acids. V lost 4 bases and J lost 4, with 15 bases in between. CDR3: CASSPQTVQPDTQYF. The CDR3 nucleotides read TGCGCCAGCAGCCCACAGACGGTACAGCCAGATACGCAGTATTTT.

This chain joins TRBV6-5 and TRBJ1-1, with 7 bases fitting TRBD1. There are 17 residues in the CDR3. After removal of 0 bases from V and 3 bases from J, the junction contained 10 bases not matched to a gene. CDR1 is MNHEY and CDR2 is SVGAGI in the germline V gene. CDR3 in DNA: TGTGCCAGCAGTTACTCGTTAGGGGGCGGTTCGGACACTGAAGCTTTCTTT. It codes for CASSYSLGGGSDTEAFF.

The chain recombines TRBV27 with TRBJ2-7; D unresolved. With 5 bases removed from V and 0 bases from J, the gap between germline ends came to 20 bases. This CDR3 region has 17 residues. Germline-derived CDR1 and CDR2 are MNHEY and SMNVEV (reference sequence). The CDR3 region has the DNA TGTGCCAGCAGTCCCGTCATGTTGCAGGACCTCTCCTACGAGCAGTACTTC. This gives the protein CASSPVMLQDLSYEQYF.

J is TRBJ2-7 and V is TRBV12-3 or TRBV12-4, with TRBD2 as a possible D gene (6 bases). The CDR3 is 18 amino acids. The ends were cut back, 5 bases at V and 5 bases at J, with 28 bases in the middle. CDR3 coding DNA: TGTGCCAGCAGTCCGCCCCTCTTCTCGGGACTGTTCAACCACGAGCAGTACTTC. Protein sequence: CASSPPLFSGLFNHEQYF.

This clonotype was detected a few times. V usage is TRBV4-1 and J usage is TRBJ1-2; TRBD1 agrees at 10 bases. Germline lookup yields CDR1 MGHRA and CDR2 YSYEKL. Losses at the gene ends were 2 bases for V and 4 bases for J; bases not matched to a gene: 16. CDR3 size: 19 residues. CDR3 DNA sequence: TGCGCCAGCAGCCAACCCGGCCGGGACAGGGGCCTACCTGGCTATGGCTACACCTTC. This translates into CASSQPGRDRGLPGYGYTF.

The chain uses TRBV20-1 and TRBJ2-5; D not certain. With 6 bases removed from V and 5 bases from J, the gap between germline ends came to 13 bases. There are 12 residues in the CDR3. Germline CDR1 DFQATT, CDR2 SNEGSKA (reference sequence). In nucleotides, the CDR3 is TGCAGTGCCAAAATGCTTGGGGAGACCCAGTACTTC. Translation: CSAKMLGETQYF.